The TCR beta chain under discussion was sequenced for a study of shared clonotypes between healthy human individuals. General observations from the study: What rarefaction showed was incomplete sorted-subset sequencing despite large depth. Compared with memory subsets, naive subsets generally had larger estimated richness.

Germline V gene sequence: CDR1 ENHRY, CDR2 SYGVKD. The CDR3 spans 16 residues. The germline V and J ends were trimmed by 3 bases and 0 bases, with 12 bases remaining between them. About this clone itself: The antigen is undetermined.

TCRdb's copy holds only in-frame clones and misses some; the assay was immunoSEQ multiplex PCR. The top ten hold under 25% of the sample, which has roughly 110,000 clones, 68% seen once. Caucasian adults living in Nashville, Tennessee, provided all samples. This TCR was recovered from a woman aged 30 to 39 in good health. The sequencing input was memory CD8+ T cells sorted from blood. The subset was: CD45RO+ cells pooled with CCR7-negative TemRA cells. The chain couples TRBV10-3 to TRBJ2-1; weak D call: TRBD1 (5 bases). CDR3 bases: TGTGCCATCAGTGATCAGGAACAGGTCTCCTACAATGAGCAGTTCTTC. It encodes CAISDQEQVSYNEQFF.